A selection of T cell receptor beta chains follows, all from one sample in a study of T cell responses to AZD1222 COVID-19 vaccine. The method was immunoSEQ multiplex PCR; TCRdb's version includes in-frame clones alone and lacks a portion of them. This table holds about 140,000 clones, about 90% found once. The material sequenced was peripheral blood, taken 28 days after the second dose of the MenACWY control vaccine. These receptors all come from an adult who received the MenACWY meningococcal vaccine as a control. Both conserved end residues are part of each CDR3. A D gene is named only where the DNA matches it firmly.

D gene	V gene	J gene	CDR3 DNA	CDR3 protein
.	TRBV25-1	TRBJ2-3	TGTGCCAGCAGTGAAGGCCGACCTACAGATACGCAGTATTTT	CASSEGRPTDTQYF
.	TRBV7-9	TRBJ2-1	TGTGCCAGCAGCCCATCCCGGGGAACCTACAATGAGCAGTTCTTC	CASSPSRGTYNEQFF
TRBD1	TRBV12-3/TRBV12-4	TRBJ1-2	TGTGCCAGCAGTTCGGACAGGCTCGGCTACACCTTC	CASSSDRLGYTF
.	TRBV6-5	TRBJ1-5	TGTGCCAGCAGTCCAGAGACAGCCAGCTATCAGCCCCAGCATTTT	CASSPETASYQPQHF
.	TRBV19	TRBJ2-7	TGTGCCAGTCGAGGGAACTTCTACGAGCAGTACTTC	CASRGNFYEQYF
TRBD1	TRBV6-1	TRBJ2-2	TGTGCCAGCAGTGGGGTTCAGGGGGCTCTGAGGGGGGAGCTGTTTTTT	CASSGVQGALRGELFF
.	TRBV6-2/TRBV6-3	TRBJ1-5	TGTGCCAGCAGTGCAGGAGGGACACAGCCCCAGCATTTT	CASSAGGTQPQHF
.	TRBV18	TRBJ2-5	TGTGCCAGCTCACCACTTTTCGGCGGCACAGCTCAAGAGACCCAGTACTTC	CASSPLFGGTAQETQYF
.	TRBV19	TRBJ2-7	.	CASSIFWQSYEQYF
.	TRBV9	TRBJ2-1	TGTGCCAGCAGCGTAGCTGGGAGGAGGGAAGGCAATGAGCAGTTCTTC	CASSVAGRREGNEQFF
.	TRBV7-3	TRBJ2-3	TGTGCCAGCATAAGTTCGGCAGATACGCAGTATTTT	CASISSADTQYF
.	TRBV6-2/TRBV6-3	TRBJ2-5	TGTGCCAGCAGCGACTCGCCCCGGCAAGAGACCCAGTACTTC	CASSDSPRQETQYF
.	TRBV5-1	TRBJ2-1	TGCGCCAGCAGCTTGTACAGGGCGGTGGATGAGCAGTTCTTC	CASSLYRAVDEQFF
.	TRBV11-2	TRBJ1-3	TGTGCCAGCAGCTTAGTGGAGACTGGAAACACCATATATTTT	CASSLVETGNTIYF
.	TRBV19	TRBJ2-3	TGTGCCAGTGTGAATGGACCCGCTAGCACAGATACGCAGTATTTT	CASVNGPASTDTQYF
.	TRBV2	TRBJ1-4	TGTGCCAGCAGTGAACGCCCGGCAGCAACTAATGAAAAACTGTTTTTT	CASSERPAATNEKLFF
.	TRBV7-6	TRBJ2-7	TGTGCCAGCAGCCCGACAGCAACCTACGAGCAGTACTTC	CASSPTATYEQYF
.	TRBV5-1	TRBJ1-4	TGCGCCAGCAGCGACTACACAACAACTAATGAAAAACTGTTTTTT	CASSDYTTTNEKLFF
.	TRBV5-8	TRBJ2-2	TGTGCCAGCAGTCTTTCGCCGAACGGGGAGCTGTTTTTT	CASSLSPNGELFF
.	TRBV19	TRBJ2-1	TGTGCCAGTAGTGAGGCAGGGGGGCATAGTCCTTGGAATGAGCAGTTCTTC	CASSEAGGHSPWNEQFF
.	TRBV29-1	TRBJ2-2	TGCAGCGTTGAAAAACAGCCTGGGACCGGGGAGCTGTTTTTT	CSVEKQPGTGELFF
.	TRBV6-2/TRBV6-3	TRBJ2-5	TGTGCCAGCAGTTACCCAAGTCGGGAGACCCAGTACTTC	CASSYPSRETQYF
.	TRBV12-3/TRBV12-4	TRBJ1-2	TGTGCCAGCAGTTTAGGGCAGGACTATGGCTACACCTTC	CASSLGQDYGYTF
TRBD1	TRBV11-2	TRBJ2-2	TGTGCCAGCAGCAACCTACAGGGGGCAATCACCGGGGAGCTGTTTTTT	CASSNLQGAITGELFF
.	TRBV18	TRBJ2-1	TGTGCCAGCTCACCGACGGGGGCAGACAATGAGCAGTTCTTC	CASSPTGADNEQFF
.	TRBV19	TRBJ1-3	TGTGCCAGTAGTTCACCCGGGACACCTGGAAACACCATATATTTT	CASSSPGTPGNTIYF